This TCR beta chain was captured in a study of neurological immune-mediated disorders. Study results and limitations: None of the CDR3 amino acid sequences in expanded clones turned up in more than one subject, which points to private repertoires in all groups.

This CDR3 is built from 14 residues. The V gene lost 3 bases and the J gene lost 5 bases, with 15 bases spanning the gap. Looked up from germline, CDR1 is SQVTM and CDR2 is ANQGSEA. Time point indicated: longitudinal time-point 2. The method for making cDNA was 5'RACE, and it used 10-nucleotide random UMIs. TCRdb re-called the 5' RACE reads with MiXCR, one entry per CDR3 protein. Of 50,000 or so distinct CDR3 sequences listed, under 15% are singletons. This clonotype occurred a few times. The target antigen is unknown. Specimen: PBMCs. The sequence was obtained from a male donor with HTLV-1-associated myelopathy (HAM/TSP). The V and J genes are TRBV29-1 and TRBJ2-3; tentatively, D is TRBD1 or TRBD2 (5 bases each). CDR3 amino acids: CSVDPPRDGDTQYF. The CDR3 coding sequence is TGCAGCGTTGACCCCCCCCGGGACGGAGATACGCAGTATTTT.